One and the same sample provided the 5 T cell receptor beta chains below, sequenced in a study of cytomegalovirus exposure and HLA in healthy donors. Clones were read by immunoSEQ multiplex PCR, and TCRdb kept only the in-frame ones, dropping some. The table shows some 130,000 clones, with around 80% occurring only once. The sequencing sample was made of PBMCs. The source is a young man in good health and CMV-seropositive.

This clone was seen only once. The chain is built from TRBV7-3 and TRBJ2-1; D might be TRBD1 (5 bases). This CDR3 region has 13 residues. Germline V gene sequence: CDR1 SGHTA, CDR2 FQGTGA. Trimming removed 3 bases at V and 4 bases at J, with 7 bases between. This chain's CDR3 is CASSFSGYNEQFF. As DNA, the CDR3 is TGTGCCAGCAGCTTTTCAGGGTACAATGAGCAGTTCTTC. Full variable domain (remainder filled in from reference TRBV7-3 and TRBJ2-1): GAGVSQTPSNKVTEKGKYVELRCDPISGHTALYWYRQSLGQGPEFLIYFQGTGAADDSGLPNDRFFAVRPEGSVSTLKIQRTERGDSAVYLCASSFSGYNEQFFGPGTRLTVL.

The CDR3 coding sequence is TGTGCCACCGCTAGCGGGACCTACAATGAGCAGTTCTTC. It encodes CATASGTYNEQFF. V is TRBV11-2 and J is TRBJ2-1, with 9 positions matching TRBD2. Germline V lookup: CDR1 SGHAT, CDR2 FQNNGV. V shed 10 bases, J shed 2 bases, and the junction held 3 bases outside the gene matches. This CDR3 has 13 amino acids.

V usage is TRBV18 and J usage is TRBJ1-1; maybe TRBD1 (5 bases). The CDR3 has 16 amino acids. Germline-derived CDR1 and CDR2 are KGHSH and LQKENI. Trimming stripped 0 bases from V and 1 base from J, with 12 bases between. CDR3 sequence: CASSPPGVGGNTEAFF. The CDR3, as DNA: TGTGCCAGCTCACCACCGGGGGTCGGGGGGAACACTGAAGCTTTCTTT.

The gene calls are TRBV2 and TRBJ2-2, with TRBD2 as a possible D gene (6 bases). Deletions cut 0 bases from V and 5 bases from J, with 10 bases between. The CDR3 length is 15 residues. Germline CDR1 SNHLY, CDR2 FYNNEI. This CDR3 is CASSEARGGTGELFF. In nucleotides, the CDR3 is TGTGCCAGCAGTGAAGCGCGTGGGGGGACCGGGGAGCTGTTTTTT.

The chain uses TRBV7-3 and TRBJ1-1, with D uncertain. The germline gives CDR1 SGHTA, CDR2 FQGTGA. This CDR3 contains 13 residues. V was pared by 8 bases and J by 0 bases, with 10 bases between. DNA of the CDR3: TGTGCCAGCTCACTCTCCATGAACACTGAAGCTTTCTTT. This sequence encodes CASSLSMNTEAFF.